The clone carrying this T cell receptor (beta chain) was found many times. Its target is unknown. These data belong to a study of T cell repertoires in cytomegalovirus infection. TCRdb processed the reads anew with MiXCR; each CDR3 protein has one entry. Of about a million distinct CDR3 sequences in the sample, roughly 30% were seen once. The ends were cut back, 5 bases at V and 12 bases at J, with 17 bases in the middle. The germline gives CDR1 SGHVS, CDR2 FNYEAQ. The CDR3 sequence is 14 residues long. This receptor was taken from a human donor in good health (CMV status not recorded). Some clones in this sample may be carry-over from other donors' samples. The rearrangement uses TRBV7-6 and TRBJ1-6; D is ambiguous. Sequencing used cultured CD8+ T cells from PBMCs, obtained from culture after CMV antigen stimulation. The CDR3 region has the DNA TGTGCCAGCAGCCCCCGAGAGTCTACGAGACCCCTCCACTTT. It encodes CASSPRESTRPLHF. The variable domain in full, completed from reference TRBV7-6 and TRBJ1-6, reads GAGVSQSPRYKVTKRGQDVALRCDPISGHVSLYWYRQALGQGPEFLTYFNYEAQQDKSGLPNDRFSAERPEGSISTLTIQRTEQRDSAMYRCASSPRESTRPLHFGNGTRLTVT.